This T cell receptor (beta chain) is drawn from a study of CD8 T cells in Susac syndrome. CDR1 is SQVTM and CDR2 is ANQGSEA in the germline V gene. This CDR3 comprises 13 residues. The V segment lost 4 bases and the J segment 8 bases; nucleotides outside the gene matches: 7. RNA in amounts of about 0.5 to 1 ug was reverse transcribed with random hexamers. A single record per CDR3 protein comes from TCRdb applying MiXCR to the immunoSEQ multiplex PCR reads. The data show about 300,000 distinct CDR3 sequences, with 85% seen just once and around 0.21% held by the top ten. Sequences were obtained from CD8+ T cells from PBMCs. The clonotype was recovered from a human donor with multiple sclerosis. V is TRBV29-1 and J is TRBJ1-4; 7 bases line up with TRBD1. The CDR3 is CSVGTGVDEKLFF. The CDR3 coding sequence is TGCAGCGTTGGAACAGGGGTAGACGAAAAACTGTTTTTT. The full variable domain, rest sourced from reference TRBV29-1 and TRBJ1-4, is SAVISQKPSRDICQRGTSLTIQCQVDSQVTMMFWYRQQPGQSLTLIATANQGSEATYESGFVIDKFPISRPNLTFSTLTVSNMSPEDSSIYLCSVGTGVDEKLFFGSGTQLSVL.